This passage covers 23 T cell receptor beta chains from one sample sequenced in a study of blood T cell repertoires in COVID-19. The table came from immunoSEQ multiplex PCR; TCRdb's copy has only in-frame clones and leaves some out. The sample lists roughly 100,000 clones, about 91% occurring once. What was sequenced was peripheral blood. Receptor source: a man aged 50 or older with COVID-19, enrolled during active disease.

The V gene is TRBV6-5, the J gene TRBJ1-1, with unresolved D. CDR3 length: 15 residues. CDR1 MNHEY and CDR2 SVGAGI come from the germline V gene. The germline V and J ends were trimmed by 7 bases and 9 bases, with 24 bases remaining between them. Written as DNA, the CDR3 is TGTGCCAGCACCCACTTGTTGAACAGCTTTAACCAAGCTTTCTTT. Protein sequence: CASTHLLNSFNQAFF.

The chain joins TRBV19 to TRBJ2-1; weak D call: TRBD2 (5 bases). CDR3 length equals 19 residues. Germline V gene sequence: CDR1 LNHDA, CDR2 SQIVND (reference sequence). V shed 2 bases and J shed 4 bases, with 24 bases lying between them. The CDR3 spells CASSIKYSAPTRVYNEQFF. For the CDR3, the DNA is TGTGCCAGTAGTATAAAATATTCGGCTCCCACTAGGGTTTACAATGAGCAGTTCTTC.

This clone appeared a single time. The chain carries TRBV14 and TRBJ1-2; D gene unclear. The CDR3 runs 15 residues. Germline V gives CDR1 SGHDN, CDR2 FVKESK. Trimming left V 0 bases short and J 5 bases short, with 13 bases between. CDR3 nucleotides: TGTGCCAGCAGCCAAGACCGCAGAAGAGGGTATGGCTACACCTTC. Translated, it gives CASSQDRRRGYGYTF.

A few counts support this clone. The V call is TRBV4-1, the J call TRBJ2-1; D is ambiguous. The V gene lost 0 bases and the J gene lost 3 bases, with 24 bases spanning the gap. The germline V gene encodes CDR1 MGHRA and CDR2 YSYEKL. This CDR3 is built from 20 residues. For the CDR3, the DNA is TGCGCCAGCAGCCAAGAAGGCATGAGGCGCCTTCGAAGGATCTACAATGAGCAGTTCTTC. Translating gives CASSQEGMRRLRRIYNEQFF.

Only a few counts were recorded for this clone. This sequence joins TRBV2 and TRBJ1-3; D perhaps matches TRBD1 (6 bases). CDR3 length: 16 residues. CDR1 is SNHLY, CDR2 FYNNEI, per germline. The V and J ends lost 6 bases and 1 base respectively, with 16 bases between them. CDR3 coding DNA: TGTGCCAGCAGAAGGTCGACAGGTGCGTCTGGAAACACCATATATTTT. Translation gives CASRRSTGASGNTIYF. Full variable domain (rest looked up from reference TRBV2 and TRBJ1-3): EPEVTQTPSHQVTQMGQEVILRCVPISNHLYFYWYRQILGQKVEFLVSFYNNEISEKSEIFDDQFSVERPDGSNFTLKIRSTKLEDSAMYFCASRRSTGASGNTIYFGEGSWLTVV.

This clone was found a few times. The gene calls are TRBV6-6 and TRBJ1-2, with 9 bases fitting TRBD1. The CDR3 contains 15 residues. Per the germline V gene, CDR1 is MNHNY and CDR2 is SVGAGI (reference sequence). After removal of 5 bases from V and 2 bases from J, the junction contained 6 bases not matched to a gene. The CDR3 here is CASSPTTGGNYGYTF. The CDR3 DNA reads as TGTGCCAGCAGTCCGACGACAGGGGGGAACTATGGCTACACCTTC.

The V and J genes are TRBV5-1 and TRBJ1-4, with D possibly TRBD1 on 5 matching bases. Trimming pared 1 base from V and 6 bases from J, leaving 10 bases between. Germline values: CDR1 SGHRS, CDR2 YFSETQ. The CDR3 sequence is 14 residues long. CDR3 amino acids: CASSLTGRDEKLFF. CDR3 coding DNA: TGCGCCAGCAGCTTGACAGGACGCGATGAAAAACTGTTTTTT.

This clone appeared a few times. The chain combines TRBV6-5 with TRBJ2-7, with D possibly being TRBD2 (5 bases). V was cut by 7 bases and J by 2 bases, with 12 bases left in between. CDR1 is MNHEY, CDR2 SVGAGI, per germline. This CDR3 has 13 amino acids. The CDR3 region is CASKPAGAYEQYF. The CDR3 nucleotides read TGTGCCAGCAAGCCCGCCGGGGCCTACGAGCAGTACTTC.

V and J are TRBV30 and TRBJ1-5, with a possible D match to TRBD1 (6 bases). The length of the CDR3 is 14 residues. Trimming shortened V by 1 base and J by 9 bases, and 16 bases separated the two germline ends. The V gene's germline CDR1 is GTSNPN and CDR2 SVGIG (reference sequence). The CDR3 sequence is CAWSDTGWARPQHF. DNA of the CDR3: TGTGCCTGGAGTGACACAGGGTGGGCTAGGCCCCAGCATTTT.

V is TRBV21-1 and J is TRBJ2-1; TRBD2, the D gene given by the table, was not confirmed from the DNA. TRBV21-1 represents a pseudogene. The CDR3 extends over 17 amino acids. This CDR3 reads CASSKNHPPRPYNEQFF. CDR3 DNA: TGTGCCAGCAGCAAAAATCACCCACCGCGTCCCTACAATGAGCAGTTCTTC.

This chain joins TRBV12-3 or TRBV12-4 and TRBJ1-1; no firm D call. Trimming stripped 3 bases from V and 0 bases from J, with 5 bases between. The CDR3 has 13 amino acids. CDR3: CASSFAVNTEAFF. The CDR3 DNA is TGTGCCAGCAGTTTCGCAGTGAACACTGAAGCTTTCTTT.

The gene calls are TRBV28 and TRBJ1-2; D gene unclear. The CDR3 contains 12 residues. From germline, CDR1 is MDHEN and CDR2 SYDVKM. Trimming stripped 1 base from V and 4 bases from J, with 4 bases between. The CDR3 spells CASSLSSYGYTF. In DNA, the CDR3 is TGTGCCAGCAGTTTATCCTCCTATGGCTACACCTTC.

V is TRBV5-6 and J is TRBJ2-2, with no clear D. Trimming took 0 bases from V and 7 from J, leaving 13 bases between them. The CDR3 consists of 15 residues. CDR1 and CDR2 (germline): SGHDT, YYEEEE. Here the CDR3 DNA reads TGTGCCAGCAGCTTGGGGGCTCTGGTAGACGGGGAGCTGTTTTTT. It encodes CASSLGALVDGELFF.

The rearrangement uses TRBV29-1 and TRBJ1-5, with D possibly matching TRBD1 (6 bases). Germline values: CDR1 SQVTM, CDR2 ANQGSEA. The CDR3 consists of 12 residues. V was clipped by 0 bases and J by 11 bases, with 11 bases between them. This CDR3 is CSVEDDRYAQHF. DNA of the CDR3: TGCAGCGTTGAAGACGACAGGTACGCCCAGCATTTT.

The chain joins TRBV11-2 to TRBJ2-5; 7 bases fit TRBD1. The V gene's germline CDR1 is SGHAT and CDR2 FQNNGV. J lost 4 bases, V lost 3 bases, and 2 bases had no gene match. This CDR3 has 13 residues. CDR3 protein: CASSLRGRETQYF. CDR3 nucleotides: TGTGCCAGCAGCTTGAGGGGGCGAGAGACCCAGTACTTC.

The chain combines TRBV28 with TRBJ1-1; no firm D call. From germline, CDR1 is MDHEN and CDR2 SYDVKM. CDR3 length: 14 amino acids. V lost 5 bases, J lost 0 bases, and 10 bases lay in between. The DNA of the CDR3 is TGTGCCAGCAGTGAGCCAAACCTGAACACTGAAGCTTTCTTT. Translated, it gives CASSEPNLNTEAFF.

The chain is built from TRBV6-2 or TRBV6-3 and TRBJ1-1; a weak D match, TRBD1 (5 bases). CDR3 length: 14 residues. V dropped 0 bases and J dropped 1 base, with 6 bases sitting between them. From germline, CDR1 is MNHEY and CDR2 SVGEGT. The CDR3 bases are TGTGCCAGCAGTTACTCGACAGCGAACACTGAAGCTTTCTTT. As protein: CASSYSTANTEAFF.

The chain employs TRBV5-4 and TRBJ2-7; tentative D call: TRBD1 (5 bases). The CDR3 is made up of 14 amino acids. Looked up from germline, CDR1 is SGHNT and CDR2 is YYREEE (reference sequence). Trimming removed 0 bases from V and 3 bases from J, with 10 bases in between. CDR3 protein: CASSLDSRDYEQYF. The CDR3 DNA is TGTGCCAGCAGCTTGGACAGCAGGGACTACGAGCAGTACTTC.

The J gene is TRBJ1-2, the V gene TRBV2; D possibly corresponds to TRBD1 (5 bases). Germline-derived CDR1 and CDR2 are SNHLY and FYNNEI. Trimming shortened V by 8 bases and J by 4 bases, and 35 bases separated the two germline ends. The CDR3 runs to 20 residues. The CDR3 spells CASDYTGTRTVTAGSYGYTF. The CDR3 DNA reads TGTGCCAGCGACTACACCGGGACGAGAACGGTAACAGCGGGTAGCTATGGCTACACCTTC.

This clone was counted once. V and J are TRBV27 and TRBJ2-3; 10 positions agree with TRBD2. This CDR3 region has 15 residues. The trim removed 6 bases at V and 4 bases at J, leaving 7 bases unmatched. From germline, CDR1 is MNHEY and CDR2 SMNVEV (reference sequence). In DNA, the CDR3 is TGTGCCAGCAGGACCCGAGGACTAGCGGCAGATACGCAGTATTTT. Protein sequence: CASRTRGLAADTQYF.

CDR3: CASSLGSSGGPVETQYF. DNA for the CDR3: TGCGCCAGCAGCTTGGGGTCTAGCGGGGGCCCGGTAGAGACCCAGTACTTC. The gene calls are TRBV5-1 and TRBJ2-5; TRBD2 agrees at 10 bases. The CDR3 runs to 17 residues. Germline lookup yields CDR1 SGHRS and CDR2 YFSETQ. V shed 0 bases, J shed 4 bases, and the junction held 9 bases outside the gene matches.

The chain carries TRBV11-3 and TRBJ2-5; the match to TRBD1 covers 7 bases. The CDR3 sequence is 15 residues long. Per germline, CDR1 SGHNT and CDR2 YENEEA. J lost 5 bases, V lost 5 bases, and 11 bases had no gene match. The CDR3: CASSGTAGTGETQYF. The CDR3 coding sequence is TGTGCCAGCAGCGGGACAGCTGGCACGGGGGAGACCCAGTACTTC.

The J gene is TRBJ1-4, the V gene TRBV3-1 (or the pseudogene TRBV3-2); perhaps TRBD1 as D (5 bases). The CDR3 spans 13 residues. The germline CDR1 and CDR2 sequences are LGHDT and YNNKEL (reference sequence). Deletions cut 4 bases from V and 5 bases from J, with 8 bases between. The CDR3 loop reads CASSLSGNEKLFF. The CDR3, as DNA: TGTGCCAGCAGCCTTTCAGGGAATGAAAAACTGTTTTTT.